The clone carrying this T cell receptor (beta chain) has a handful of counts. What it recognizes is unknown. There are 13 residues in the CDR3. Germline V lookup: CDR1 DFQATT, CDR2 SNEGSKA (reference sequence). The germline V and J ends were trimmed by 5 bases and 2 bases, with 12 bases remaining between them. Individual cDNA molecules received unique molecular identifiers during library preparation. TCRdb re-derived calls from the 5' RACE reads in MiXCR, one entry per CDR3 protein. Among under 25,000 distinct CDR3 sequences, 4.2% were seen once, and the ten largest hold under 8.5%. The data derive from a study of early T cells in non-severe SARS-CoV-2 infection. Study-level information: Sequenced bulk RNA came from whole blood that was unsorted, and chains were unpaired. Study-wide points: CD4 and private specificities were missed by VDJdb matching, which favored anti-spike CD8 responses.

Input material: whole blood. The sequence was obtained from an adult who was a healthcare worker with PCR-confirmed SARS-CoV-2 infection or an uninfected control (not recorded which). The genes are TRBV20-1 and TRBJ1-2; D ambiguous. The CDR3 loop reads CSAPWTENYGYTF. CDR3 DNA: TGCAGTGCTCCCTGGACGGAAAACTATGGCTACACCTTC.